These 6 T cell receptor beta chains share one sample of origin, sequenced in a study of T cells in Graves' hyperthyroidism and ophthalmopathy. Amplified TCR beta CDR3 regions came from RNA transcripts. The TCR CDR3 was amplified in a first-round RT-PCR using the HTBI primer set. In TCRdb, the multiplex PCR reads were re-called with MiXCR into one record per CDR3 protein. The table records approximately 410,000 distinct CDR3 sequences, approximately 13% of them present only once. The source material was blood. The receptors were gathered from a woman aged 18-30 years with Graves' hyperthyroidism.

The V and J genes are TRBV9 and TRBJ2-1; 7 positions agree with TRBD1. Per the germline V gene, CDR1 is SGDLS and CDR2 is YYNGEE. The CDR3 consists of 12 residues. Trimming cost V 5 bases and J 5 bases; bases outside gene matches: 1. CDR3 nucleotides: TGTGCCAGCAGGGGACAGAACAATGAGCAGTTCTTC. Protein sequence: CASRGQNNEQFF.

This clonotype has ten or more counts. This rearrangement joins TRBV2 to TRBJ2-1, with TRBD2 identical over 8 bases. The CDR3 length is 16 residues. With 8 bases clipped from V and 4 bases from J, the junction kept 13 bases outside the gene matches. Per the germline V gene, CDR1 is SNHLY and CDR2 is FYNNEI. CDR3 sequence (DNA): TGTGCCAGCGACCTCGGGGCGGGAGGTTTTTACAATGAGCAGTTCTTC. Translated, it gives CASDLGAGGFYNEQFF.

This clonotype was seen a handful of times. This sequence joins TRBV13 and TRBJ2-6, with D tentatively TRBD1 (6 bases). The CDR3 length is 16 residues. Germline CDR1 is PRHDT and CDR2 is FYEKMQ (reference sequence). V was clipped by 5 bases and J by 5 bases, with 16 bases between them. CDR3 sequence (DNA): TGTGCCAGCAGCCTCCGGGACACCCCTAGGGCCAACGTCCTGACTTTC. Its protein is CASSLRDTPRANVLTF.

This clonotype appeared many times. The J gene is TRBJ2-5, the V gene TRBV5-1, with TRBD2 as a possible D gene (6 bases). Germline-derived CDR1 and CDR2 are SGHRS and YFSETQ. V was cut by 1 base and J by 2 bases, with 12 bases left in between. The CDR3 has 15 residues. The CDR3 DNA is TGCGCCAGCAGCTTGCAGGGACTTGGTCAAGAGACCCAGTACTTC. Protein product: CASSLQGLGQETQYF.

This clonotype has a handful of counts. This may arise from a read error, as a much more abundant clone is one base away. V is TRBV3-1 and J is TRBJ2-5; 13 bases match TRBD2. Per the germline V gene, CDR1 is LGHDT and CDR2 is YNNKEL (reference sequence). The CDR3 length is 17 residues. Losses at the gene ends were 3 bases for V and 2 bases for J; bases not matched to a gene: 6. The DNA of the CDR3 is TGTGCCAGCAGCCATCTACTAGCGGGAGGGGGGCAAGAGACCCAGTACTTC. Protein sequence: CASSHLLAGGGQETQYF.

Remarks on this clonotype: A read error may be the cause here, since a much bigger clone is one base away. The rearrangement joins TRBV9 to TRBJ1-3; 7 bases are shared with TRBD1. Germline-derived CDR1 and CDR2 are SGDLS and YYNGEE. CDR3 length equals 15 residues. Losses at the gene ends were 3 bases for V and 0 bases for J; bases not matched to a gene: 3. CDR3 sequence reads: CASSAQGSSGNTIYF. DNA for the CDR3: TGTGCCAGCAGCGCACAGGGGAGCTCTGGAAACACCATATATTTT.